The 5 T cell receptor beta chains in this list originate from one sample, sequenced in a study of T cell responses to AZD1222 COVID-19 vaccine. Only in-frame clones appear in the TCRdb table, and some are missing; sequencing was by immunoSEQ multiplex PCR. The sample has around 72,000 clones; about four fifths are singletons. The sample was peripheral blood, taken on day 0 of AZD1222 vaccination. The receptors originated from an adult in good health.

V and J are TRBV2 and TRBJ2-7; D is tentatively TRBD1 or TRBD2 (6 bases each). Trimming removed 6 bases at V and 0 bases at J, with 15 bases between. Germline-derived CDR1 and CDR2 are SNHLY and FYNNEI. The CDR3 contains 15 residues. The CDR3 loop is CASRGGTPGSYEQYF. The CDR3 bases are TGTGCCAGCAGGGGCGGGACACCAGGCTCCTACGAGCAGTACTTC.

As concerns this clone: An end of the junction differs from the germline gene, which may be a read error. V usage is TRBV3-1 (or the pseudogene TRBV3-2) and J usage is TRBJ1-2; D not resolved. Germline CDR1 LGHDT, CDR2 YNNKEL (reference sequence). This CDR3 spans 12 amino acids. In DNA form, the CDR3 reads TGTGCCGGCAGCGGAGCTAACTATGGCTACACCTTC. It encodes CAGSGANYGYTF.

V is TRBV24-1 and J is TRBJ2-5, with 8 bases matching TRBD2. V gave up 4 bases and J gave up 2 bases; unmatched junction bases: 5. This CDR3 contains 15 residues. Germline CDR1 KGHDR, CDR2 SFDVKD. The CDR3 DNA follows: TGTGCCACCAGTGACGCGGGACTAGGACAAGAGACCCAGTACTTC. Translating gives CATSDAGLGQETQYF.

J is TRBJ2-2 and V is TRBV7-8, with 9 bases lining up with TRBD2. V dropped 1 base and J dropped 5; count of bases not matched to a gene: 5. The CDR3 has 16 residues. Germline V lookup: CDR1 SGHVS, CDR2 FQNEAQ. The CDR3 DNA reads TGTGCCAGCAGCTTAGGCGGGGGGGCCGTGACCGGGGAGCTGTTTTTT. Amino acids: CASSLGGGAVTGELFF. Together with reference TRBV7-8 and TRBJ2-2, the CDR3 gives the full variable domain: GAGVSQSPRYKVAKRGQDVALRCDPISGHVSLFWYQQALGQGPEFLTYFQNEAQLDKSGLPSDRFFAERPEGSVSTLKIQRTQQEDSAVYLCASSLGGGAVTGELFFGEGSRLTVL.

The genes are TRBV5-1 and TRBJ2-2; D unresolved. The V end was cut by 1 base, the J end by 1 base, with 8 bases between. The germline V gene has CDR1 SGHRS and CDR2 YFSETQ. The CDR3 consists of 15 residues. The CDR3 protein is CASSLLYENTGELFF. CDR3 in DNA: TGCGCCAGCAGCTTGTTATACGAGAACACCGGGGAGCTGTTTTTT.